This T cell receptor beta chain was found in a study of blood T cell repertoires in COVID-19. About the research overall: The samples span acute and convalescent COVID-19 from the United States, Italy and Spain. The cDNA or gDNA used as material had been derived from T cells, B-cell-depleted T cells, or PBMCs.

This clone was seen a handful of times. CDR3 length equals 18 residues. Germline-derived CDR1 and CDR2 are LNHDA and SQIVND (reference sequence). Trimming cost V 5 bases and J 0 bases; bases outside gene matches: 7. Clones were read by immunoSEQ multiplex PCR, and TCRdb kept only the in-frame ones, dropping some. This sample yields under 200,000 clones, of which roughly 88% are seen a single time; about 10% belongs to the top ten. This sequence joins TRBV19 and TRBJ1-6; the match to TRBD1 covers 10 bases. This clonotype originated in a woman over 75 with active or convalescent COVID-19. What was sequenced was peripheral blood. In nucleotides, the CDR3 is TGTGCCAGTAGTGGGACAGGGGCTTCGAGCTCCTATAATTCACCCCTCCACTTT. Amino acids: CASSGTGASSSYNSPLHF.